This T cell receptor (beta chain) appears in the sequencing data of a study of T cell repertoires in aging, cancer and after chemotherapy. At the level of the study: The full dataset contained several million TCR reads.

Whole-study results and caveats: Across the chemotherapy interval, each cancer cohort showed higher median generation probability, suggesting thymic rebound. Compared with age-matched healthy donors, untreated hematological or solid cancer patients showed higher blood TCR clonality. Loss of evenness, beyond lost richness, contributed to age-related TCR diversity decline in cancer patients.

Amplification of TCR beta used genomic DNA extracted from peripheral blood. CDR1 SGHTA and CDR2 FQGNSA come from the germline V gene. This CDR3 is 13 amino acids long. With V trimmed by 6 bases and J by 3 bases, 4 bases remained unmatched. As concerns this clonotype: Its antigen is unidentified.

TRB rearrangements spanning V, D and J were amplified using mixed TRB-A/B primers. A single record per CDR3 protein comes from TCRdb applying MiXCR to the multiplex PCR reads. The sample lists about 9,200 distinct CDR3 sequences, 30% to 40% seen once, with around 3.4% in the top ten. The receptor was derived from a human donor in good health. The specimen sequenced was blood. The chain employs TRBV7-2 and TRBJ2-7; 8 positions match TRBD1. As DNA, the CDR3 is TGTGCCAGCAGTCGGACAGGGATCTACGAGCAGTACTTC. It specifies CASSRTGIYEQYF.